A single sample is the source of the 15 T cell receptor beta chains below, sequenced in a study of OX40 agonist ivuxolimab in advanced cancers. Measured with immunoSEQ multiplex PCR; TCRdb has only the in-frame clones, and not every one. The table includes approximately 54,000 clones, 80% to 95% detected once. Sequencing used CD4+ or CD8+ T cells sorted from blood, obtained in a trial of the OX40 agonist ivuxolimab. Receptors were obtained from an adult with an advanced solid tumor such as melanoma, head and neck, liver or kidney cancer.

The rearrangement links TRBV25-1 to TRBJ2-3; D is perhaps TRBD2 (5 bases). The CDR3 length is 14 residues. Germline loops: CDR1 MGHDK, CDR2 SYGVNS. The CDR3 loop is CASSQDFLTDTQYF. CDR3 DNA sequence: TGTGCAAGTTCCCAGGACTTTCTCACAGATACGCAGTATTTT.

CDR3 DNA: TGTGCCAGCAGGACAGGGGGCATCGATGGCTACACCTTC. Protein: CASRTGGIDGYTF. The chain carries TRBV9 and TRBJ1-2; 10 positions agree with TRBD1. Germline CDR1 and CDR2: SGDLS and YYNGEE. CDR3 length equals 13 residues. Unmatched junction bases numbered 4, after V lost 5 bases and J lost 6 bases. The whole variable domain, filled in from reference TRBV9 and TRBJ1-2, reads DSGVTQTPKHLITATGQRVTLRCSPRSGDLSVYWYQQSLDQGLQFLIQYYNGEERAKGNILERFSAQQFPDLHSELNLSSLELGDSALYFCASRTGGIDGYTFGSGTRLTVV.

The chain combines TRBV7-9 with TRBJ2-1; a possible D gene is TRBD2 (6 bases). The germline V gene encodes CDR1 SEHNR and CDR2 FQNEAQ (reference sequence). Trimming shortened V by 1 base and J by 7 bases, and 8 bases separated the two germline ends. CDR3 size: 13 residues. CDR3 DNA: TGTGCCAGCAGCTTAGTTGGGGGGAATGAGCAGTTCTTC. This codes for CASSLVGGNEQFF.

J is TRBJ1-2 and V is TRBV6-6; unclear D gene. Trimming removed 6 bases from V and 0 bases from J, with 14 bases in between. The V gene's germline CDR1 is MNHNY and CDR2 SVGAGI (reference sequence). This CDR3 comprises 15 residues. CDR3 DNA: TGTGCCAGCAGCAAAAGTCGAGAGACTAACTATGGCTACACCTTC. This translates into CASSKSRETNYGYTF.

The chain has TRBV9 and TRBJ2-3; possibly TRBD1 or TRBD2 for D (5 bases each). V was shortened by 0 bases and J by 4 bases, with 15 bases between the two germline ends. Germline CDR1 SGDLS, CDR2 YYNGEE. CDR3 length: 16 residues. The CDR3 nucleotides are TGTGCCAGCAGCGTAGTAGGGGACCCGAACCCAGATACGCAGTATTTT. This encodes CASSVVGDPNPDTQYF.

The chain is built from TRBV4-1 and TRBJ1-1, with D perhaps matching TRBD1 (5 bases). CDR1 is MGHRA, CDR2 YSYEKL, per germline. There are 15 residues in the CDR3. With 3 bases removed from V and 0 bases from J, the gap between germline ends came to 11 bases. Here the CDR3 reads CASSQGDSLNTEAFF. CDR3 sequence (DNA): TGCGCCAGCAGCCAGGGCGACAGCCTGAACACTGAAGCTTTCTTT.

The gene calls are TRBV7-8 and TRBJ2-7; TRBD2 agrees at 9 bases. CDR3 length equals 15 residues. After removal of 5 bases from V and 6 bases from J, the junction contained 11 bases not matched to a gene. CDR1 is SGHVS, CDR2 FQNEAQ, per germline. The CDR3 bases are TGTGCCAGCAGCCCCTTGGGCGGGGGGGCCTCCGAGCAGTACTTC. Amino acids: CASSPLGGGASEQYF.

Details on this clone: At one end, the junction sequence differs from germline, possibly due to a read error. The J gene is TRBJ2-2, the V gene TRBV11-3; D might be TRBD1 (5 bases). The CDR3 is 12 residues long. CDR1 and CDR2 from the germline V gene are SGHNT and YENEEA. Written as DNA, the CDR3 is TGTGCCAGCAGCTTGGACACCGGAGAGCTGTTTTTT. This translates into CASSLDTGELFF.

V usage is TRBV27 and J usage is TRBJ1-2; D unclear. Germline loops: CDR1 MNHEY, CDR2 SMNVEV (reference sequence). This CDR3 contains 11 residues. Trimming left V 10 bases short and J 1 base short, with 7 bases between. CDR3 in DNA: TGTGCCACCGTCTTTAACTATGGCTACACCTTC. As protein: CATVFNYGYTF.

The CDR3 is CASSDPTGATEAFF. As DNA, the CDR3 is TGTGCCAGCAGCGACCCGACAGGGGCCACTGAAGCTTTCTTT. This rearrangement joins TRBV9 to TRBJ1-1; 8 bases line up with TRBD1. This CDR3 is built from 14 residues. Per the germline V gene, CDR1 is SGDLS and CDR2 is YYNGEE. V lost 3 bases, J lost 4 bases, and 5 bases stayed unmatched. Full variable domain (rest looked up from reference TRBV9 and TRBJ1-1): DSGVTQTPKHLITATGQRVTLRCSPRSGDLSVYWYQQSLDQGLQFLIQYYNGEERAKGNILERFSAQQFPDLHSELNLSSLELGDSALYFCASSDPTGATEAFFGQGTRLTVV.

CDR3 sequence (DNA): TGCGCCAGCAGCTTGCACGGAGAGAGCTACGAGCAGTACTTC. Protein product: CASSLHGESYEQYF. This chain links TRBV5-1 with TRBJ2-7; the D is unclear. The CDR3 sequence is 14 residues long. The germline gives CDR1 SGHRS, CDR2 YFSETQ. Between the trimmed V and J ends, which lost 1 base and 3 bases, there was a span of 11 bases.

In DNA form, the CDR3 reads TGTGCCAGCAGCTTACGGGGGACGGCAGATACGCAGTATTTT. Amino acids: CASSLRGTADTQYF. The chain combines TRBV13 with TRBJ2-3, with D possibly being TRBD2 (6 bases). Germline V gives CDR1 PRHDT, CDR2 FYEKMQ (reference sequence). V dropped 2 bases and J dropped 4 bases, with 10 bases sitting between them. There are 14 residues in the CDR3.

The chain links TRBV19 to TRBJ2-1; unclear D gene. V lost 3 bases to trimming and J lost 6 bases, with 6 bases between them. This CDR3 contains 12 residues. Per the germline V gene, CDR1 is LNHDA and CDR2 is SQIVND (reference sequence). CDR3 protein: CASSIGRNEQFF. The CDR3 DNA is TGTGCCAGTAGTATCGGGCGCAATGAGCAGTTCTTC.

The CDR3 DNA reads as TGTGCCAGCAGTTACTCGACAGAGGGGGATACGCAGTATTTT. It encodes CASSYSTEGDTQYF. The rearrangement uses TRBV6-5 and TRBJ2-3; D is possibly TRBD1 or TRBD2 (5 bases each). The CDR3 extends over 14 amino acids. Per the germline V gene, CDR1 is MNHEY and CDR2 is SVGAGI. The germline V and J ends were trimmed by 0 bases and 6 bases, with 10 bases remaining between them.

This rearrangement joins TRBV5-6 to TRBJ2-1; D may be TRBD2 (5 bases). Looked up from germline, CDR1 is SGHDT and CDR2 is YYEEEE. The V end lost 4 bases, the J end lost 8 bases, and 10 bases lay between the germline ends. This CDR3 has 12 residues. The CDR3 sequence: CASSPYSDEQFF. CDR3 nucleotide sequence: TGTGCCAGCAGCCCTTATAGCGATGAGCAGTTCTTC.